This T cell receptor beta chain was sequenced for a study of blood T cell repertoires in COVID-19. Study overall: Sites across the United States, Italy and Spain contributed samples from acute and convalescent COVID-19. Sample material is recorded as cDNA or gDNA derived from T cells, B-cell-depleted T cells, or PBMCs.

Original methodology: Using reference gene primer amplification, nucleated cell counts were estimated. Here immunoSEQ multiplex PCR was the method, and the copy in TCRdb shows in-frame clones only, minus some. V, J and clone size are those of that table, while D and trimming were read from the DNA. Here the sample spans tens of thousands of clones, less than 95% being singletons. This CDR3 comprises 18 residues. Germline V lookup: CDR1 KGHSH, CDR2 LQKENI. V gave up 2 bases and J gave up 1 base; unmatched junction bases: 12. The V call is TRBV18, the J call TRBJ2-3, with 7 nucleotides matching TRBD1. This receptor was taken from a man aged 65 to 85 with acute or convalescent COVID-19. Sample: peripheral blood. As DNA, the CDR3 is TGTGCCAGCTCACCAATTGCGGCCCCTCAGGGGGGCACAGATACGCAGTATTTT. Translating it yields CASSPIAAPQGGTDTQYF.